A selection of T cell receptor beta chains follows, all from one sample in a study of blood T cell repertoires in COVID-19. TCRdb keeps only in-frame clones here, not all; method: immunoSEQ multiplex PCR. The sample includes 250,000 to 300,000 clones, approximately 80% seen only once; the top ten take around 3%. The sequencing sample was made of peripheral blood. The receptor source for this set is a woman aged 55-69 years with active or convalescent COVID-19. Each CDR3 is given with its conserved first and last residue. A D gene is named only where the DNA matches it firmly. A row's size may be missing; if present it is once, few, many or a size class.

j_gene,d_gene,abundance,v_gene,CDR3aa,CDR3nt
TRBJ1-1,TRBD1,.,TRBV18,CASSLGTGVDTEAFF,TGTGCCAGCTCACTTGGGACAGGGGTTGACACTGAAGCTTTCTTT
TRBJ2-1,.,once,TRBV7-3,CASRVRGGSYNEQFF,TGTGCCAGCAGGGTACGAGGCGGCTCCTACAATGAGCAGTTCTTC
TRBJ1-5,.,few,TRBV19,CASSIAGGYSNQPQHF,TGTGCCAGTAGTATAGCGGGGGGCTATAGCAATCAGCCCCAGCATTTT
TRBJ2-7,TRBD2,few,TRBV7-2,CASSLGNGRSGASYEQYF,TGTGCCAGCAGCTTAGGGAATGGTCGGAGCGGGGCCTCCTACGAGCAGTACTTC
TRBJ1-3,.,.,TRBV15,CATCQGSGNTIYF,TGTGCCACATGCCAGGGTTCTGGAAACACCATATATTTT
TRBJ1-2,.,.,TRBV6-2/TRBV6-3,CASSYDVGTGSLIGF,.
TRBJ2-2,TRBD1,.,TRBV6-5,CASSSGGQGTGELFF,TGTGCCAGCAGTTCGGGGGGACAGGGCACCGGGGAGCTGTTTTTT
TRBJ1-1,.,.,TRBV6-1,CASSVGFRGVYTEAFF,TGTGCCAGCAGTGTGGGTTTCAGGGGAGTGTACACTGAAGCTTTCTTT
TRBJ2-1,TRBD2,.,TRBV3-1/TRBV3-2,CASSQVSGGVDEQFF,TGTGCCAGCAGCCAAGTATCCGGGGGGGTGGATGAGCAGTTCTTC
TRBJ1-4,TRBD1,.,TRBV7-2,CASSLTGLSEKLFF,TGTGCCAGCAGCTTGACAGGGCTGAGTGAAAAACTGTTTTTT
TRBJ1-1,.,.,TRBV6-2/TRBV6-3,CASSSPPGETEAFF,TGTGCCAGCAGTTCCCCTCCGGGGGAGACTGAAGCTTTCTTT
TRBJ1-2,TRBD1,.,TRBV19,CASSNRGLGDYTF,TGTGCCAGTAGTAATAGGGGGCTGGGGGACTACACCTTC
TRBJ1-3,.,.,TRBV9,CASSVEAYSGNTIYF,TGTGCCAGCAGCGTGGAGGCCTACTCTGGAAACACCATATATTTT
TRBJ2-7,.,.,TRBV4-3,CASSQTDKHEQYF,TGCGCCAGCAGCCAGACAGACAAACACGAGCAGTACTTC
TRBJ2-7,.,.,TRBV5-4,CASSLDGTGGRQYF,TGTGCCAGCAGCTTGGACGGGACTGGAGGCAGGCAGTACTTC
TRBJ2-7,TRBD1,.,TRBV14,CASRRIGGSEQYF,TGTGCCAGCAGGAGAATAGGGGGCTCCGAGCAGTACTTC
TRBJ1-5,.,.,TRBV6-5,CASSTGGRSNQPQHF,TGTGCCAGCAGTACGGGGGGGCGGAGCAATCAGCCCCAGCATTTT
TRBJ2-5,TRBD1,.,TRBV6-5,CAGQGETQYF,TGTGCCGGACAGGGGGAGACCCAGTACTTC
TRBJ1-6,.,.,TRBV4-2,CASSQDRGSRSPLHF,TGTGCCAGCAGCCAAGATCGAGGGAGCCGTTCACCCCTCCACTTT
TRBJ2-1,TRBD1,.,TRBV7-9,CASSLERTGVGNEQFF,TGTGCCAGCAGCTTAGAGAGGACAGGGGTGGGTAATGAGCAGTTCTTC
TRBJ1-3,TRBD1,.,TRBV29-1,CSAVGTGGSGNTIYF,TGCAGCGCCGTCGGGACAGGGGGAAGTGGAAACACCATATATTTT
TRBJ1-1,TRBD1,once,TRBV27,CASSLAGQGGLGRDTEAFF,TGTGCCAGCAGTTTAGCCGGACAGGGGGGATTGGGTAGGGACACTGAAGCTTTCTTT
TRBJ2-5,.,few,TRBV5-6,CASRPIGSETQYF,TGTGCCAGCAGGCCCATAGGGAGCGAGACCCAGTACTTC
TRBJ2-2,.,.,TRBV14,CASSVQVNGELFF,TGTGCCAGCAGTGTTCAGGTTAACGGGGAGCTGTTTTTT
TRBJ2-7,.,.,TRBV6-5,CASTRRPSSWEQYF,TGTGCCAGCACACGCAGGCCTTCGTCTTGGGAGCAGTACTTC
TRBJ1-3,TRBD1,few,TRBV18,CASSRGQGSSGNTIYF,TGTGCCAGCTCGCGGGGACAGGGGAGCTCTGGAAACACCATATATTTT
TRBJ1-2,.,.,TRBV12-3/TRBV12-4,CASSFRVSKGYTF,TGTGCCAGCAGTTTCAGGGTCTCCAAGGGCTACACCTTC
TRBJ1-4,.,few,TRBV5-1,CASSLAGRNEKLFF,TGCGCCAGCAGCTTGGCAGGGAGGAATGAAAAACTGTTTTTT
TRBJ1-5,TRBD1,.,TRBV19,CASSRNRGQLDQPQHF,TGTGCCAGTAGTCGAAACAGGGGGCAGCTCGATCAGCCCCAGCATTTT
TRBJ2-1,TRBD2,.,TRBV27,CASSFERGGGYNEQFF,TGTGCCAGCAGTTTCGAGCGGGGGGGCGGGTACAATGAGCAGTTCTTC
TRBJ2-1,TRBD1,.,TRBV3-1/TRBV3-2,CASSQVVEGAAQFF,TGTGCCAGCAGCCAAGTGGTTGAGGGGGCCGCGCAGTTCTTC
TRBJ2-7,TRBD2,.,TRBV5-4,CASSLATSGGATYEQYF,TGTGCCAGCAGCTTGGCGACTAGCGGGGGGGCCACCTACGAGCAGTACTTC
TRBJ2-7,TRBD2,.,TRBV6-5,CASSYAGGGSYEQYF,TGTGCCAGCAGTTACGCAGGCGGGGGGAGCTACGAGCAGTACTTC
TRBJ1-6,TRBD1,.,TRBV7-3,CASSSETGNSPLHF,TGTGCCAGCAGCTCCGAGACAGGGAATTCACCCCTCCACTTT